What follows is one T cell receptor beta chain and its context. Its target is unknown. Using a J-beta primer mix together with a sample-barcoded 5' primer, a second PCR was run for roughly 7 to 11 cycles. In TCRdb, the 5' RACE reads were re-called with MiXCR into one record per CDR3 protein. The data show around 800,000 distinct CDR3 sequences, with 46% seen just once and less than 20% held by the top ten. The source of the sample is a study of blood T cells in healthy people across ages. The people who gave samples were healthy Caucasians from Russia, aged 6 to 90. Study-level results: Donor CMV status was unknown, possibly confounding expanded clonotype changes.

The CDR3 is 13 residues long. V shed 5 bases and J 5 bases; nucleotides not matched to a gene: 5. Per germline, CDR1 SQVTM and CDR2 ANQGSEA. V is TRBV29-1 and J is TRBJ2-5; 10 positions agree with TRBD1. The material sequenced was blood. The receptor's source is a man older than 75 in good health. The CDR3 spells CSVWTGGWETQYF. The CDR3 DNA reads TGCAGCGTTTGGACAGGGGGGTGGGAGACCCAGTACTTC.